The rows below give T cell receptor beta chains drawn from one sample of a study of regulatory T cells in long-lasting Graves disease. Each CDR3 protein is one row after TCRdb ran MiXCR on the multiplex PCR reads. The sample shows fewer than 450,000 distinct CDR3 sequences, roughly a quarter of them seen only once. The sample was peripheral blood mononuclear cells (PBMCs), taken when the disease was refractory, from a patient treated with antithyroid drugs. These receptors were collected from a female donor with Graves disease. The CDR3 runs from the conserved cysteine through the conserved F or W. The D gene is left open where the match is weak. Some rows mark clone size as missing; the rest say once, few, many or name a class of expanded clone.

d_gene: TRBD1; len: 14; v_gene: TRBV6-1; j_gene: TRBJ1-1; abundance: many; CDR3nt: TGTGCCAGCAGCTTAACAGGGGCTTCGGGTGAAGCTTTCTTT; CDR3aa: CASSLTGASGEAFF
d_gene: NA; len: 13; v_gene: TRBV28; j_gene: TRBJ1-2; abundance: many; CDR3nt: TGTGCCAGCAGTGGACAGCCCCTTATGGTCTACACCTTC; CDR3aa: CASSGQPLMVYTF
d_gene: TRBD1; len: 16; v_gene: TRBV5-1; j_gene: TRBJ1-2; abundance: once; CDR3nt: TGCGCCAGCAGCCCAACTCCGGACAGGCCTCTCTATGGCTACACCTTC; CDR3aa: CASSPTPDRPLYGYTF
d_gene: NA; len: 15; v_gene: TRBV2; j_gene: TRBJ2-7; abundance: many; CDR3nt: TGTGCCAGCAGTGGGGGGCCAAGGGGAACCTACGAGCAGTACTTC; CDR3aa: CASSGGPRGTYEQYF
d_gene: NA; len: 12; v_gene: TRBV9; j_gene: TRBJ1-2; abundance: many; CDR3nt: TGTGCCAGCAGCGAGGGGTCCTATGGCTACACCTTC; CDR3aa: CASSEGSYGYTF
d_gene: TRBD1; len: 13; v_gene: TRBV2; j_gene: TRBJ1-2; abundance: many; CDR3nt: TGTGCCAGCCAAGGGGACAGTAACTATGGCTACACCTTC; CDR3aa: CASQGDSNYGYTF
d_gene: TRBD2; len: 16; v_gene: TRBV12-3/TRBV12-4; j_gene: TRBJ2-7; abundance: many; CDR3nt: TGTGCCAGCAGTCCAGGACTAGCGGATAGGGGTTACGAGCAGTACTTC; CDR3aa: CASSPGLADRGYEQYF
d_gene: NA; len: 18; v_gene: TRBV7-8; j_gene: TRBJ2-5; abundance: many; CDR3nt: TGTGCCAGCAGCTTTAACAGGAGGGGGCTAGCCCAGGAGGAGACCCAGTACTTC; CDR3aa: CASSFNRRGLAQEETQYF
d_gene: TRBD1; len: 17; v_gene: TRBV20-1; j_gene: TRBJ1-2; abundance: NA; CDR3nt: TGCAGTGCTAGAGAGACCCGGTTCGACAGGGGGGTCGGGGGCTACACCTTC; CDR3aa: CSARETRFDRGVGGYTF
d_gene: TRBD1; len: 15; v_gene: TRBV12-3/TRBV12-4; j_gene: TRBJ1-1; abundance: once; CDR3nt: TGTGCCAGCAGTTTAGAGGAATACAGGGGAACTGAAGCTTTCTTT; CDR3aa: CASSLEEYRGTEAFF
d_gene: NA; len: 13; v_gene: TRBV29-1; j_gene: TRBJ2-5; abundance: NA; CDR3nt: TGCAGCGTTGAAGATTATCAGATGAGGACCCAGTACTTC; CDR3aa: CSVEDYQMRTQYF
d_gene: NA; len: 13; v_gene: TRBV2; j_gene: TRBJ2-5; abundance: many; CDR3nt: TGTGCCAGTCGTAGTCAGCCCCAAGAGACCCAGTACTTC; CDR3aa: CASRSQPQETQYF
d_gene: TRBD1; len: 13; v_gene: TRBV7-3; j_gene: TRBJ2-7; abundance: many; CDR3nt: TGTGCCAGCAGCTCGCGACAGGGGGGCGAGCAGTACTTC; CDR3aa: CASSSRQGGEQYF
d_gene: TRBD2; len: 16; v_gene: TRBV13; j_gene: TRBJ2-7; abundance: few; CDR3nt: TGTGCCAGCAGCGAAGGACTAGCGGGATCCCCCTACGAGCAGTACTTC; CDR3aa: CASSEGLAGSPYEQYF
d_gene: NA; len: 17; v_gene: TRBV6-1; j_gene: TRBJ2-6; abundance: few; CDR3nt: TGTGCCAGCAGGGGGGCTAGCGTCACCGCTGGGGCCAACGTCCTGACTTTC; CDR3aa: CASRGASVTAGANVLTF
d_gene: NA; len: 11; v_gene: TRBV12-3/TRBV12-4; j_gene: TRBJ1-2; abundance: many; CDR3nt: TGTGCCAGTACCCGGGGATACGGCTACACCTTC; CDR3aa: CASTRGYGYTF
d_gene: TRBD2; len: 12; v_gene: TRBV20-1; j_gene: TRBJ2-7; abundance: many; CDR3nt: TGCAGTGCCCACGGACTAGTCTACGAGCAGTACTTC; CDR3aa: CSAHGLVYEQYF
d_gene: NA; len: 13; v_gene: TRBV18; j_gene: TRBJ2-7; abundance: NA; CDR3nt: TGTGCCAGCTCACCGAAGGACGGCTACGAGCAGTACTTC; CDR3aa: CASSPKDGYEQYF
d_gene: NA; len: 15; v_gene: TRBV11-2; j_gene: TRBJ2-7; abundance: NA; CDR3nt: TGTGCCAGCAGAACAATAAGCGGGCCTACCTACGAGCAGTACTTC; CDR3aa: CASRTISGPTYEQYF
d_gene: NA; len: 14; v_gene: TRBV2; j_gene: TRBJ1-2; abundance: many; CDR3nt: TGTGCCAGCAGTGCGGACACTCAAACGGTGGGCTACACCTTC; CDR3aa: CASSADTQTVGYTF
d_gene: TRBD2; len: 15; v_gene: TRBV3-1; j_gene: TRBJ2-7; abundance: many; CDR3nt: TGTGCCAGCAGCCAGTCTAGCGGGAGTTCCTACGAGCAGTACTTC; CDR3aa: CASSQSSGSSYEQYF
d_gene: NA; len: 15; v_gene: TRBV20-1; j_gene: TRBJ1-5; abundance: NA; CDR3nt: TGCAGTGCTAGATCTACAGGGTTAGGCAATCAGCCCCAGCATTTT; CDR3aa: CSARSTGLGNQPQHF
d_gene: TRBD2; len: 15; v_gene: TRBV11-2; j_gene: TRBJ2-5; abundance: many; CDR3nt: TGTGCCAGCAGCTTAGCCGGACTAGTATCGGAGACCCAGTACTTC; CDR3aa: CASSLAGLVSETQYF
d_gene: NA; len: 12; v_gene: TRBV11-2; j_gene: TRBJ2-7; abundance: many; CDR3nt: TGTGCCAGCAGCTTAGGTGACAACGAGCAGTACTTC; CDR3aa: CASSLGDNEQYF
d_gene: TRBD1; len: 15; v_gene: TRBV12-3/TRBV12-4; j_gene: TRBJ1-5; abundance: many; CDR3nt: TGTGCCAGCACCCATAAGACAGGGGTAAACCAGCCCCAGCATTTT; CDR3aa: CASTHKTGVNQPQHF
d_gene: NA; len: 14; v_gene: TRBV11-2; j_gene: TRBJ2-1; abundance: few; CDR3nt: TGTGCCAGCAGCCGCGGGGCCGCCTACAATGAGCAGTTCTTC; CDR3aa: CASSRGAAYNEQFF
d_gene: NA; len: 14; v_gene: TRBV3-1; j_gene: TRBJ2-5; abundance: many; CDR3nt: TGTGCCAGCAGCCAAGCGTCTCGGAGAGAGACCCAGTACTTC; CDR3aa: CASSQASRRETQYF
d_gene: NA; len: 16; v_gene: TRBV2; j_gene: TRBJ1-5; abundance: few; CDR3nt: TGTGCCAGCAGTGACAGCGGGGGTATGGGCAATCAGCCCCAGCATTTT; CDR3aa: CASSDSGGMGNQPQHF